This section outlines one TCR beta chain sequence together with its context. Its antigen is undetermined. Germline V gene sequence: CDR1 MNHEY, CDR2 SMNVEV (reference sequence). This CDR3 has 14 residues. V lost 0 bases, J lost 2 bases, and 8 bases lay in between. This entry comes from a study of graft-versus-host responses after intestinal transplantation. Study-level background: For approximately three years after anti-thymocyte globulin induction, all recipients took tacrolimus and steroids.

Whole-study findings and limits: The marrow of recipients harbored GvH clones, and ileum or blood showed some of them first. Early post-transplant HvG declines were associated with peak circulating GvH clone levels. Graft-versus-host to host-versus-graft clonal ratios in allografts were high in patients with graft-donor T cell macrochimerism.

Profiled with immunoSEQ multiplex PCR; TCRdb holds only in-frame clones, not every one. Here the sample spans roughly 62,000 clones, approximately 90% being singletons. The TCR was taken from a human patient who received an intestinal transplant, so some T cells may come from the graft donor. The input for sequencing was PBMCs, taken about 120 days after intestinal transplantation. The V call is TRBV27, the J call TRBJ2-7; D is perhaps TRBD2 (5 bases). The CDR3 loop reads CASSLSGVAYEQYF. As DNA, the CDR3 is TGTGCCAGCAGTTTATCCGGGGTTGCCTACGAGCAGTACTTC.